This T cell receptor beta chain was sequenced in a study of T cell responses to AZD1222 COVID-19 vaccine. Findings and limits, study-wide: Spike-specific TCR breadth and depth went up after people got two AZD1222 doses. Reportedly, close to half of spike-specific TCRs are directed against unmutated variant regions. A mostly white British donor set with more females was recruited, and clonal diversity was possibly underestimated.

Regarding this clone: Its matching antigen is unknown.

Using immunoSEQ multiplex PCR, the repertoire was profiled, and TCRdb retains in-frame clones only, with some absent. The sample lists 150,000 or so clones; 91% were seen once. Germline CDR1 reads SGHNT; CDR2 reads YENEEA. Trimming at V came to 5 bases and at J to 3 bases, leaving 4 bases not matched to a gene. CDR3 length: 16 amino acids. This chain connects TRBV11-3 to TRBJ2-7, with 16 bases aligning to TRBD2. The specimen was peripheral blood, collected 28 days after the second AZD1222 dose. This clonotype originated in an adult who received the AZD1222 COVID-19 vaccine. The CDR3 sequence is CASSGGTSGRVYEQYF. The CDR3 nucleotides read TGTGCCAGCAGCGGGGGGACTAGCGGGAGGGTCTACGAGCAGTACTTC.